Listed below are T cell receptor beta chains from one sample, sequenced in a study of PD-1 blockade in classical Hodgkin lymphoma. TCRdb's copy holds only in-frame clones and misses some; the assay was immunoSEQ multiplex PCR. The table includes 3,500 to 4,500 clones, 60% to 85% detected once. The starting material was peripheral blood mononuclear cells (PBMCs), obtained at baseline. The source is a human donor with classical Hodgkin lymphoma. Both conserved end residues are part of each CDR3. The order of the fields is J gene, V gene, CDR3 protein.

j_call: TRBJ2-1; v_call: TRBV11-1; cdr3_aa: CASSLGPPPPYNEQFF
j_call: TRBJ2-3; v_call: TRBV19; cdr3_aa: CASSRGWSTDTQYF
j_call: TRBJ1-2; v_call: TRBV27; cdr3_aa: CASSLKRGTRDGYTF
j_call: TRBJ2-2; v_call: TRBV5-1; cdr3_aa: CASSYSSGAPLAGELFF
j_call: TRBJ2-2; v_call: TRBV18; cdr3_aa: CASSPPGTGANTGELFF
j_call: TRBJ2-5; v_call: TRBV19; cdr3_aa: CASSIRDFRGATQYF
j_call: TRBJ2-7; v_call: TRBV7-3; cdr3_aa: CASSTEGVDEQYF
j_call: TRBJ2-1; v_call: TRBV5-1; cdr3_aa: CASSFRTSGGYNEQFF
j_call: TRBJ1-2; v_call: TRBV14; cdr3_aa: CASSRNRGYSGYTF
j_call: TRBJ2-5; v_call: TRBV11-1; cdr3_aa: CASSPSGTGEETQYF
j_call: TRBJ1-1; v_call: TRBV5-6; cdr3_aa: CASSPGTLEAFF
j_call: TRBJ2-5; v_call: TRBV6-4; cdr3_aa: CASSRTGGETQYF
j_call: TRBJ2-5; v_call: TRBV13; cdr3_aa: CASSYPWPGNQETQYF